This T cell receptor (beta chain) was sequenced for a study of T cells in Graves' hyperthyroidism and ophthalmopathy. The study, taken as a whole, reports: Among thyroid clonotypes expanded above 0.001, most also appeared in blood.

Lactation, pregnancy, other autoimmune disease or uncontrolled infection led to exclusion of patients. Amplification yielded TCR beta CDR3 regions, with RNA transcripts as the source. The HTBI primer set drove a first-round RT-PCR of the TCR CDR3. TCRdb independently ran MiXCR on the multiplex PCR reads; one entry per CDR3 protein. The repertoire has approximately 300,000 distinct CDR3 sequences, around a fifth of them found once; the top ten carry under 45%. Between the trimmed V and J ends, which lost 5 bases and 2 bases, there was a span of 15 bases. The germline V gene has CDR1 KGHSH and CDR2 LQKENI. The CDR3 length is 15 residues. This clonotype was detected ten times or more. Its antigen is unknown.

This sequence originates from a man aged 50 or older with Graves' ophthalmopathy. Material for sequencing was blood. The chain combines TRBV18 with TRBJ1-1; D is perhaps TRBD1 (6 bases). The CDR3 reads CASSGQGFYNTEAFF. Here the CDR3 DNA reads TGTGCCAGCTCAGGTCAGGGGTTTTATAACACTGAAGCTTTCTTT.